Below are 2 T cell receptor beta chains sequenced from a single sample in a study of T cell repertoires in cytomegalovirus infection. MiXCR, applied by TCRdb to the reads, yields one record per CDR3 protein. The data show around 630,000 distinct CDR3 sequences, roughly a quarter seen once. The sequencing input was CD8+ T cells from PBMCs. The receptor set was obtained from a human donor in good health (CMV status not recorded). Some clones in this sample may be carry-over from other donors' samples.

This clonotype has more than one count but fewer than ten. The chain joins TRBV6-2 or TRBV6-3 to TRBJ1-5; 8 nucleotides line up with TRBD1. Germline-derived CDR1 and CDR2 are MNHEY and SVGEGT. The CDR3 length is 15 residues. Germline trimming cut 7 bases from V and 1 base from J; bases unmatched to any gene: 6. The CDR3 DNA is TGTGCCAGCAATCCGACAGGGGAGAGCAATCAGCCCCAGCATTTT. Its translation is CASNPTGESNQPQHF.

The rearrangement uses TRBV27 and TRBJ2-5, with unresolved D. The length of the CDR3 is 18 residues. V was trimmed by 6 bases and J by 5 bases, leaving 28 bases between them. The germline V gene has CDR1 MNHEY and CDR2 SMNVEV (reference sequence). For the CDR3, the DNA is TGTGCCAGCAGACACACGATCGGACCGGATCTTCGTCGGGAGACCCAGTACTTC. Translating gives CASRHTIGPDLRRETQYF.